The 9 T cell receptor beta chains given below trace back to one sample, sequenced in a study of blood T cell repertoires in COVID-19. Profiling relied on immunoSEQ multiplex PCR, and the TCRdb table lists in-frame clones only, not all of them. The table lists roughly 60,000 clones, 88% of them singletons. Sample: peripheral blood. The origin of the receptors is a man aged 50 or older with active COVID-19.

The chain uses TRBV6-5 and TRBJ2-7; D ambiguous. The length of the CDR3 is 12 residues. In germline, CDR1 is MNHEY, CDR2 SVGAGI. The V end was cut by 6 bases, the J end by 0 bases, with 6 bases between. The CDR3 region has the DNA TGTGCCAGCAGACAAAGCTCCTACGAGCAGTACTTC. Translated: CASRQSSYEQYF.

The chain combines TRBV20-1 with TRBJ2-7; 8 nucleotides match TRBD2. This CDR3 is built from 11 residues. The germline gives CDR1 DFQATT, CDR2 SNEGSKA (reference sequence). The CDR3 reads CAGGRSYEQYF. The CDR3 DNA follows: TGCGCGGGGGGCCGCTCCTACGAGCAGTACTTC.

The chain recombines TRBV19 with TRBJ2-3, with D perhaps TRBD2 (6 bases). The CDR3 totals 15 residues. V was trimmed by 7 bases and J by 1 base, leaving 15 bases between them. CDR1 is LNHDA and CDR2 is SQIVND in the germline V gene (reference sequence). The CDR3 sequence: CASTNRDSRTDTQYF. The CDR3 DNA is TGTGCCAGTACCAACCGGGACTCGCGCACAGATACGCAGTATTTT.

The rearrangement links TRBV12-3 or TRBV12-4 to TRBJ1-2, with D possibly matching TRBD1 (6 bases). V gave up 4 bases and J gave up 2 bases, with 8 bases separating them. This CDR3 region has 13 residues. CDR3 in amino acids: CASSSGQNYGYTF. In DNA form, the CDR3 reads TGTGCCAGCAGTTCCGGACAGAACTATGGCTACACCTTC.

This clone appeared once. V gene TRBV2 combines with J gene TRBJ2-5, with TRBD2 matching 7 bases. Germline CDR1 is SNHLY and CDR2 is FYNNEI. V dropped 4 bases and J dropped 5; count of bases not matched to a gene: 4. This CDR3 is built from 13 residues. CDR3 nucleotides: TGTGCCAGCAGTGCGGGACTAAGGGAGACCCAGTACTTC. Its protein is CASSAGLRETQYF.

This clone came up a few times. The chain combines TRBV7-8 with TRBJ1-2; no definite D call. The germline CDR1 and CDR2 sequences are SGHVS and FQNEAQ. V was cut by 3 bases and J by 3 bases, with 5 bases left in between. The CDR3 length is 12 residues. The chain's CDR3 is CASSFGDYGYTF. The CDR3 nucleotides are TGTGCCAGCAGCTTCGGGGACTATGGCTACACCTTC.

The chain couples TRBV6-5 to TRBJ2-3; D is possibly TRBD2 (6 bases). V lost 10 bases and J lost 2, with 16 bases in between. This CDR3 contains 14 residues. Germline V gives CDR1 MNHEY, CDR2 SVGAGI. CDR3 region: CAIRDSKSTDTQYF. The CDR3 coding sequence is TGTGCCATCAGGGACTCAAAATCCACAGATACGCAGTATTTT.

The V and J genes are TRBV4-3 and TRBJ2-4; 8 nucleotides line up with TRBD1. The CDR3 is made up of 15 amino acids. The V and J ends lost 3 bases and 10 bases, in that order; junction bases with no gene match: 11. Germline lookup yields CDR1 LGHNA and CDR2 YSLEER. CDR3 in DNA: TGCGCCAGCAGCCAGACAGGGGCGCGAGGTTATATTCAGTACTTC. It translates to CASSQTGARGYIQYF.

The chain employs TRBV7-9 and TRBJ1-2; D possibly corresponds to TRBD1 (6 bases). Trimming left V 1 base short and J 11 bases short, with 11 bases between. The CDR3 is 12 amino acids. The germline CDR1 and CDR2 sequences are SEHNR and FQNEAQ (reference sequence). For the CDR3, the DNA is TGTGCCAGCAGCTTAGACAGGGAAGGATACACCTTC. Amino acid sequence: CASSLDREGYTF.